This paragraph covers one TCR beta chain sequence. The antigen remains undetermined. The PCR contained 60 Vbeta and 13 Jbeta primers. Profiled with immunoSEQ multiplex PCR; TCRdb holds only in-frame clones, not every one. Of approximately 56,000 clones in the sample, roughly 72% were seen once. The data were obtained in a study of cytomegalovirus exposure and HLA in healthy donors. Study-level points and caveats: Most TCR sequences showed up rarely, but some public TCRs showed up in many donors.

This clonotype was sampled from a woman between 45 and 60 years old in good health and CMV-seropositive. The specimen was PBMCs.

This CDR3 is CASGLAGGVTGELFF. Here the CDR3 DNA reads TGTGCCTCCGGACTAGCGGGAGGGGTCACCGGGGAGCTGTTTTTT. The chain has TRBV19 and TRBJ2-2, with 15 bases matching TRBD2. V trimming: 11 bases; J trimming: 4 bases; junction bases outside the gene matches: 5. This CDR3 has 15 residues. Per germline, CDR1 LNHDA and CDR2 SQIVND (reference sequence).